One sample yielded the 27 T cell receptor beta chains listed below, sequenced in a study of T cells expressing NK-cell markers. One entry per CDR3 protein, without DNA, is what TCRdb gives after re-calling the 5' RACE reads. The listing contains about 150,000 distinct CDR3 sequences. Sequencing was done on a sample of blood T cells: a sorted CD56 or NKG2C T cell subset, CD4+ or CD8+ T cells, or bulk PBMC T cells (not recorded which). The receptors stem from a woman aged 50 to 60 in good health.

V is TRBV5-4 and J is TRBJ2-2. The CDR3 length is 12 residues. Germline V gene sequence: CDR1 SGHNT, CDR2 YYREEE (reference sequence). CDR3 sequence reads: CASSLWAGELFF.

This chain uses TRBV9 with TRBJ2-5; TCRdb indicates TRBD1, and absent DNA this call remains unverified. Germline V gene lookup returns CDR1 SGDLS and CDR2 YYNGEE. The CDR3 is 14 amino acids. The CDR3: CARGPPGSGETQYF.

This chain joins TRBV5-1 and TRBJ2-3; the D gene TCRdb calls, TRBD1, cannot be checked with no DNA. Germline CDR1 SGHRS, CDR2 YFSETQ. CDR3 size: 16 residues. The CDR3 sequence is CASSLTGEGDTDTQYF.

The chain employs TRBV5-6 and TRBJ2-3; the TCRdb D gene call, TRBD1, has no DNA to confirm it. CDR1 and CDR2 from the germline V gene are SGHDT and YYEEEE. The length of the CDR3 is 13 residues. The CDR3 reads CASSLLGGDTQYF.

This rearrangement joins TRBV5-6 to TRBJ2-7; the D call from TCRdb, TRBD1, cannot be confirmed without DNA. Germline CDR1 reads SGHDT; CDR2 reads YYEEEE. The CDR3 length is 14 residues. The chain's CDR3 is CASSWDRGPHEQYF.

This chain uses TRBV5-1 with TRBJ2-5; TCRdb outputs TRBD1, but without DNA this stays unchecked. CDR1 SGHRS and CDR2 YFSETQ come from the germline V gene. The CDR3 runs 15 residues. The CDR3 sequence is CASSPGDRQLKTQYF.

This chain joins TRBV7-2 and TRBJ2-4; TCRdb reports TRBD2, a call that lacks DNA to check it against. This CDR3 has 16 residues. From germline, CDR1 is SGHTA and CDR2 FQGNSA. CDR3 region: CASSTLLAQRGNIQYF. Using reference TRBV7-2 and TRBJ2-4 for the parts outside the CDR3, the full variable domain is GAGVSQSPSNKVTEKGKDVELRCDPISGHTALYWYRQSLGQGLEFLIYFQGNSAPDKSGLPSDRFSAERTGGSVSTLTIQRTQQEDSAVYLCASSTLLAQRGNIQYFGAGTRLSVL.

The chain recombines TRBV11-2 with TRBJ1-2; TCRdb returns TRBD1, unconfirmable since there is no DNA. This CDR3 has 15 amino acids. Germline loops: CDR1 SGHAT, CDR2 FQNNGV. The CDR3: CASSSPGMENYGYTF.

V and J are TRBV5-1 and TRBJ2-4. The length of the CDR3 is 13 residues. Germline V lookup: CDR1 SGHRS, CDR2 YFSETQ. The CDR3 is CASSLSVGNIQYF.

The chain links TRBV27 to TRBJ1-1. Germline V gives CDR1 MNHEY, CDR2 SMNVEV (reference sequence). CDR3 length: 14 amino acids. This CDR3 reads CASSLAHRLPEAFF.

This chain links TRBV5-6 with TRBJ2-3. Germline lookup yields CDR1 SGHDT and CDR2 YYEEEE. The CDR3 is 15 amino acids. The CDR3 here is CASSLGAVGTDTQYF.

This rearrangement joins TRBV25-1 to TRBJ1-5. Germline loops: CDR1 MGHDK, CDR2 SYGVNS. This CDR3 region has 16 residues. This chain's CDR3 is CASTHHGLYSNQPQHF.

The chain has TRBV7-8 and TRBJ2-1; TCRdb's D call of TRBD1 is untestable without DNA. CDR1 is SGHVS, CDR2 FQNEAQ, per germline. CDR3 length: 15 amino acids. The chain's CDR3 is CASSVGTVSYNEQFF.

This chain's CDR3 is CASSQVGTGIGNTIYF. This chain uses TRBV4-1 with TRBJ1-3. CDR3 length: 16 residues. Germline CDR1 and CDR2: MGHRA and YSYEKL.

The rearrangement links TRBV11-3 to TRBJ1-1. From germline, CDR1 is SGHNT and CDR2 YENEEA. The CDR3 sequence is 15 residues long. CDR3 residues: CASSFRTGVNTEAFF.

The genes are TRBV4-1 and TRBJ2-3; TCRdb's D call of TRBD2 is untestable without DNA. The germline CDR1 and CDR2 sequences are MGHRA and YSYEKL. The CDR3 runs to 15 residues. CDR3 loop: CASSPSSGRGDTQYF.

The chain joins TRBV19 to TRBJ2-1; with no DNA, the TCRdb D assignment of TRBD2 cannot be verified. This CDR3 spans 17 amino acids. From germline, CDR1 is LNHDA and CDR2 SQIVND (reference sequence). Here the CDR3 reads CASSIVAGLSSYNEQFF.

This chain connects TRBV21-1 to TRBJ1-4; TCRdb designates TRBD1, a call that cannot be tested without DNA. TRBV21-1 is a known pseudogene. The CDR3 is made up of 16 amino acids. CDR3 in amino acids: CASSTPDRKSNEKLFF.

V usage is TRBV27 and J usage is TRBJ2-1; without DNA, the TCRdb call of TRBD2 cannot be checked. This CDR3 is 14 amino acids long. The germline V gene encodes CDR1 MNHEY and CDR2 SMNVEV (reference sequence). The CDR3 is CASSSLAGDNEQFF.

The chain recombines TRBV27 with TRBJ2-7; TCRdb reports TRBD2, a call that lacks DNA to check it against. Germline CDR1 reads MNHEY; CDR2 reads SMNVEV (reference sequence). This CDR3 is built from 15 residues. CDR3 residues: CASSPGTSGYYEQYF.

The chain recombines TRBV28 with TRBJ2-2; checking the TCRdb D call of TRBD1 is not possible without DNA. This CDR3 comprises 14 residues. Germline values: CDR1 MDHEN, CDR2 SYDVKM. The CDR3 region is CASEMGQDTGELFF.

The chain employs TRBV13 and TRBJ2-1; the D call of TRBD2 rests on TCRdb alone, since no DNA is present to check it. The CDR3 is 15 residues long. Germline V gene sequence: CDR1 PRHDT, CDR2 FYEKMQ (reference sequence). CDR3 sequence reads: CATLAGVVSYNEQFF.

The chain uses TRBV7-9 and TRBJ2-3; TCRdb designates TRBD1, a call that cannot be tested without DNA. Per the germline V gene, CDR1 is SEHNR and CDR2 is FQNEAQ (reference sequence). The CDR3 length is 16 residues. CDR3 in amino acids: CASSPGRGQNTDTQYF. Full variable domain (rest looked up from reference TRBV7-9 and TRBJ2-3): DTGVSQNPRHKITKRGQNVTFRCDPISEHNRLYWYRQTLGQGPEFLTYFQNEAQLEKSRLLSDRFSAERPKGSFSTLEIQRTEQGDSAMYLCASSPGRGQNTDTQYFGPGTRLTVL.

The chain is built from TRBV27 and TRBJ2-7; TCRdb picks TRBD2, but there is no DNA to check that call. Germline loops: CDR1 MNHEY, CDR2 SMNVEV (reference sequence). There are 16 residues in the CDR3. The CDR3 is CASSFSGGPHSYEQYF.

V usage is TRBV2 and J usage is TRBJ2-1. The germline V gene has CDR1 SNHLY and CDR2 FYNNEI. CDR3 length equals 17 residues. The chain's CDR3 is CASEDQGGESSYNEQFF.

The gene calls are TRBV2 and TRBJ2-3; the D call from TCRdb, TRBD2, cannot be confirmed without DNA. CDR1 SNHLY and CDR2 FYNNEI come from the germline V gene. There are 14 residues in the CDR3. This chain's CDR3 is CAARLAGSTDTQYF.

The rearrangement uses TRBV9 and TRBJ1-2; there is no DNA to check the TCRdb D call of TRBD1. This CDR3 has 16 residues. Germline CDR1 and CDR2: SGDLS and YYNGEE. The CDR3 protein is CASSVDSGVTNYGYTF.